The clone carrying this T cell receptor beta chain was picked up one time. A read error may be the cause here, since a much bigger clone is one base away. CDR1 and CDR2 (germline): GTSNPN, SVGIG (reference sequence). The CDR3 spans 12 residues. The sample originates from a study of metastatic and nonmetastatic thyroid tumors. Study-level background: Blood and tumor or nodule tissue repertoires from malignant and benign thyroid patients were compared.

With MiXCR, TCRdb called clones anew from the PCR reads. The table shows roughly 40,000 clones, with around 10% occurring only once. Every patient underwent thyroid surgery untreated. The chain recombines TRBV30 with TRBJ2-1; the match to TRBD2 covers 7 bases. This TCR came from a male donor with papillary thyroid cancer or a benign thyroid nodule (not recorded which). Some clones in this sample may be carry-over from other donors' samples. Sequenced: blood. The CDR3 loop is CSWGGSGNEQFF. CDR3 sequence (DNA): TGTTCCTGGGGTGGTAGCGGGAATGAGCAGTTCTTC.